The 20 T cell receptor beta chains below come from one sample, sequenced in a study of blood T cell repertoires in COVID-19. The protocol was immunoSEQ multiplex PCR, while the TCRdb copy is restricted to in-frame clones and leaves out a portion. The table lists 350,000 to 500,000 clones, about 88% of them singletons, with 1.2% to 1.5% in the top ten. Sequenced input: PBMCs or T cells enriched from blood (not recorded which). Source of these receptors: a woman aged 18-30 years who had been exposed to COVID-19.

The rearrangement uses TRBV19 and TRBJ2-1; D gene unclear. V was cut by 5 bases and J by 0 bases, with 17 bases left in between. Germline CDR1 LNHDA, CDR2 SQIVND (reference sequence). This CDR3 region has 17 residues. CDR3 sequence: CASSPPLLRSSYNEQFF. DNA for the CDR3: TGTGCCAGTAGTCCCCCTCTACTTCGAAGCTCCTACAATGAGCAGTTCTTC.

The rearrangement uses TRBV3-1 (or the pseudogene TRBV3-2) and TRBJ1-6, with D hard to call. Germline CDR1 reads LGHDT; CDR2 reads YNNKEL (reference sequence). V gave up 3 bases and J gave up 3 bases, with 12 bases separating them. The CDR3 extends over 16 amino acids. Here the CDR3 DNA reads TGTGCCAGCAGCCAGGGCCCCGGGGTCTATAATTCACCCCTCCACTTT. Amino acid sequence: CASSQGPGVYNSPLHF.

The chain has TRBV18 and TRBJ2-1; TRBD2 matches at 9 bases. The V gene end was trimmed by 0 bases and the J gene end by 8 bases; junction bases not matched to a gene: 8. This CDR3 comprises 16 residues. Germline CDR1 is KGHSH and CDR2 is LQKENI. DNA for the CDR3: TGTGCCAGCTCACCACCGGCGCTAGCGGGGTCAGATGAGCAGTTCTTC. Its translation is CASSPPALAGSDEQFF.

The rearrangement uses TRBV25-1 and TRBJ1-1, with 9 positions matching TRBD1. The CDR3 sequence is 14 residues long. Germline V gene sequence: CDR1 MGHDK, CDR2 SYGVNS. Trimming took 6 bases from V and 4 from J; bases not matched to a gene: 6. CDR3 sequence: CASRGTGFVTEAFF. Written as DNA, the CDR3 is TGTGCCAGCAGGGGGACAGGGTTCGTCACTGAAGCTTTCTTT. Full variable domain (outside the CDR3, taken from reference TRBV25-1 and TRBJ1-1): EADIYQTPRYLVIGTGKKITLECSQTMGHDKMYWYQQDPGMELHLIHYSYGVNSTEKGDLSSESTVSRIRTEHFPLTLESARPSHTSQYLCASRGTGFVTEAFFGQGTRLTVV.

In its sample, this clone was seen a few times. This rearrangement joins TRBV11-2 to TRBJ2-7; D may be TRBD1 (6 bases). CDR3 length equals 14 residues. The V end lost 2 bases, the J end lost 7 bases, and 15 bases lay between the germline ends. Looked up from germline, CDR1 is SGHAT and CDR2 is FQNNGV. The CDR3 reads CASSLSGASREQYF. CDR3 in DNA: TGTGCCAGCAGCTTATCAGGGGCGTCGCGGGAGCAGTACTTC. Supplemented by reference TRBV11-2 and TRBJ2-7, the full variable domain reads EAGVAQSPRYKIIEKRQSVAFWCNPISGHATLYWYQQILGQGPKLLIQFQNNGVVDDSQLPKDRFSAERLKGVDSTLKIQPAKLEDSAVYLCASSLSGASREQYFGPGTRLTVT.

This clone was seen a few times. This sequence joins TRBV7-9 and TRBJ2-1; 8 bases are a match to TRBD2. The CDR3 runs to 15 residues. Trimming took 7 bases from V and 3 from J; bases not matched to a gene: 8. CDR1 and CDR2 (germline): SEHNR, FQNEAQ (reference sequence). CDR3 protein: CASNEAGVGYNEQFF. DNA of the CDR3: TGTGCCAGCAACGAAGCGGGAGTAGGCTACAATGAGCAGTTCTTC.

The chain employs TRBV6-5 and TRBJ1-5; 8 bases fit TRBD1. The CDR3 has 13 amino acids. The germline V gene has CDR1 MNHEY and CDR2 SVGAGI. V trimming: 6 bases; J trimming: 9 bases; junction bases outside the gene matches: 7. The CDR3 protein is CASSRTGQWPQHF. The DNA of the CDR3 is TGTGCCAGCAGCCGGACAGGGCAGTGGCCCCAGCATTTT.

DNA for the CDR3: TGTGCCAGCAGCGAAACGGCTAGCTCCTACAATGAGCAGTTCTTC. Its translation: CASSETASSYNEQFF. This chain connects TRBV7-3 to TRBJ2-1; no clear D. CDR1 is SGHTA and CDR2 is FQGTGA in the germline V gene. The CDR3 contains 15 residues. Trimming took off 5 bases at V and 0 bases at J, with 11 bases between the two ends.

This chain uses TRBV19 with TRBJ1-2, with a possible D match to TRBD1 (6 bases). Trimming removed 5 bases at V and 4 bases at J, with 8 bases between. Per the germline V gene, CDR1 is LNHDA and CDR2 is SQIVND (reference sequence). The CDR3 covers 12 residues. The CDR3 nucleotides read TGTGCCAGTAGTTCCAGGGGCTATGGCTACACCTTC. Translated: CASSSRGYGYTF.

The chain couples TRBV28 to TRBJ1-4; tentatively, D is TRBD1 (5 bases). The CDR3 is 16 amino acids. Trimming shortened V by 7 bases and J by 8 bases, and 23 bases separated the two germline ends. Germline CDR1 reads MDHEN; CDR2 reads SYDVKM. CDR3 loop: CASTISLGHVEEKLFF. The CDR3 region has the DNA TGTGCCAGCACCATCTCCCTGGGGCATGTTGAGGAAAAACTGTTTTTT.

The chain is built from TRBV19 and TRBJ2-7, with TRBD1 matching 10 bases. The junction had 8 bases not matched to a gene; V was cut back by 4 bases and J by 5 bases. The CDR3 covers 15 residues. Germline CDR1 reads LNHDA; CDR2 reads SQIVND (reference sequence). The CDR3 DNA follows: TGTGCCAGTAGTAGCACAGGACAGGGGGGCCACGAGCAGTACTTC. Residues: CASSSTGQGGHEQYF. The full variable domain, completed using reference TRBV19 and TRBJ2-7, is DGGITQSPKYLFRKEGQNVTLSCEQNLNHDAMYWYRQDPGQGLRLIYYSQIVNDFQKGDIAEGYSVSREKKESFPLTVTSAQKNPTAFYLCASSSTGQGGHEQYFGPGTRLTVT.

The CDR3 region has the DNA TGTGCCAGTATGATGACAGGGGGAGATACGCAGTATTTT. This translates into CASMMTGGDTQYF. The V gene is TRBV19, the J gene TRBJ2-3, with 9 positions matching TRBD1. Germline CDR1 reads LNHDA; CDR2 reads SQIVND (reference sequence). The CDR3 runs to 13 residues. Unmatched junction bases numbered 4, after V lost 7 bases and J lost 5 bases.

The V and J genes are TRBV6-5 and TRBJ1-1; 9 nucleotides line up with TRBD1. V lost 6 bases to trimming and J lost 2 bases; unmatched junction nucleotides: 7. The germline V gene has CDR1 MNHEY and CDR2 SVGAGI. This CDR3 spans 15 amino acids. The CDR3 DNA sequence: TGTGCCAGCAGACCCGGGACAGGGCTTAACACTGAAGCTTTCTTT. It yields the protein CASRPGTGLNTEAFF.

The chain has TRBV5-1 and TRBJ2-1, with 12 bases that match TRBD2. The CDR3 is made up of 19 amino acids. V gave up 4 bases and J gave up 0 bases; unmatched junction bases: 11. CDR1 and CDR2 (germline): SGHRS, YFSETQ. CDR3 in amino acids: CASSPVGLAGRGSYNEQFF. Written as DNA, the CDR3 is TGCGCCAGCAGCCCAGTCGGACTAGCGGGACGGGGCTCCTACAATGAGCAGTTCTTC.

The rearrangement uses TRBV21-1 and TRBJ2-6; the D segment call TRBD1 is taken from the table without a DNA check. TRBV21-1 is given as a pseudogene. The CDR3 is 19 residues long. CDR3 coding DNA: TGTGCCAGCAGCAAAGCGGGGCACGAAGGTGTGTCAGGGGCCAACGTCCTGACTTTC. This sequence encodes CASSKAGHEGVSGANVLTF.

V and J are TRBV2 and TRBJ2-7; the match to TRBD2 covers 9 bases. This CDR3 has 15 amino acids. Germline V gene sequence: CDR1 SNHLY, CDR2 FYNNEI. Trimming took 6 bases from V and 2 from J; bases not matched to a gene: 8. This CDR3 is CASSDTSGWTYEQYF. In nucleotides, the CDR3 is TGTGCCAGCAGCGACACTAGCGGGTGGACCTACGAGCAGTACTTC.

This chain joins TRBV10-3 and TRBJ2-5; 8 positions match TRBD2. V was clipped by 3 bases and J by 3 bases; unmatched bases: 3. The CDR3 extends over 14 amino acids. CDR1 and CDR2 (germline): ENHRY, SYGVKD. The CDR3 sequence: CAISESLAEETQYF. The CDR3 region has the DNA TGTGCCATCAGTGAATCACTAGCGGAAGAGACCCAGTACTTC.

V usage is TRBV28 and J usage is TRBJ2-1; 10 bases are a match to TRBD2. The CDR3 runs to 16 residues. CDR1 is MDHEN and CDR2 is SYDVKM in the germline V gene. Unmatched junction bases numbered 8, after V lost 2 bases and J lost 7 bases. The CDR3 sequence: CASSLSKAGGRNEQFF. The CDR3 region has the DNA TGTGCCAGCAGTTTAAGTAAAGCGGGAGGGCGGAATGAGCAGTTCTTC.

The rearrangement links TRBV9 to TRBJ1-6; D is ambiguous. Trimming took off 0 bases at V and 7 bases at J, with 8 bases between the two ends. This CDR3 is built from 14 residues. The germline gives CDR1 SGDLS, CDR2 YYNGEE. The DNA of the CDR3 is TGTGCCAGCAGCGTAGTCGCGGAAAATTCACCCCTCCACTTT. Amino acid sequence: CASSVVAENSPLHF.

The V gene is TRBV9, the J gene TRBJ2-1; 12 bases match TRBD2. Looked up from germline, CDR1 is SGDLS and CDR2 is YYNGEE. There are 20 residues in the CDR3. J was trimmed by 9 bases and V by 6 bases; bases with no gene match: 25. The CDR3 DNA is TGTGCCAGCATTCATAGGCCCTTAAACCAACTAGCGGGGGGACATACTGAGCAGTTCTTC. It translates to CASIHRPLNQLAGGHTEQFF.